This T cell receptor beta chain was obtained from a study of shared clonotypes between healthy human individuals. The CDR3 loop spans 14 amino acids. Germline CDR1 reads SGHTA; CDR2 reads FQGNSA. V lost 5 bases, J lost 3 bases, and 11 bases lay in between. To note about this clone: This same CDR3 is encoded by further DNA sequences in the sample.

The repertoire was sequenced with immunoSEQ multiplex PCR; TCRdb's copy has only in-frame clones and lacks some. This table has around 330,000 clones, about 74% appearing once. The chain has TRBV7-2 and TRBJ2-1; D uncertain. The source of this sequence is a man under 40 in good health. The sequenced material came from memory CD4+ T cells sorted from blood. The subset is: CD45RA-negative fraction. CDR3 sequence reads: CASSLTPGYNEQFF. CDR3 in DNA: TGTGCCAGCAGCCTGACCCCGGGCTACAATGAGCAGTTCTTC.